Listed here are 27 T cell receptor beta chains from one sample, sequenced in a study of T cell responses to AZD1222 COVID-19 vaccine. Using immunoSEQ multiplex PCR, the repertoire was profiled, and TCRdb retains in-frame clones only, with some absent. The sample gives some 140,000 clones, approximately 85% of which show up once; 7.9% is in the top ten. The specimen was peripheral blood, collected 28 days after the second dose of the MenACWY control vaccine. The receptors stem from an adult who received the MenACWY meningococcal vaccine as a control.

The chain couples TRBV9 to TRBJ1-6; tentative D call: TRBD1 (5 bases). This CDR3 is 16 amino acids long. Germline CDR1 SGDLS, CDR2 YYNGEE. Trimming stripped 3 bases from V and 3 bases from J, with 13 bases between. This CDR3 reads CASSGGGDGYNSPLHF. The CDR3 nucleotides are TGTGCCAGCAGCGGGGGAGGGGACGGCTATAATTCACCCCTCCACTTT.

For the CDR3, the DNA is TGTGCCAGCAGCTTAGAGGGTGCGGGCACTGAAGCTTTCTTT. Its protein product is CASSLEGAGTEAFF. This sequence joins TRBV7-2 and TRBJ1-1; unclear D gene. Trimming stripped 1 base from V and 4 bases from J, with 10 bases between. CDR3 length equals 14 residues. Germline V gene sequence: CDR1 SGHTA, CDR2 FQGNSA. The whole variable domain, remainder taken from reference TRBV7-2 and TRBJ1-1, is GAGVSQSPSNKVTEKGKDVELRCDPISGHTALYWYRQSLGQGLEFLIYFQGNSAPDKSGLPSDRFSAERTGGSVSTLTIQRTQQEDSAVYLCASSLEGAGTEAFFGQGTRLTVV.

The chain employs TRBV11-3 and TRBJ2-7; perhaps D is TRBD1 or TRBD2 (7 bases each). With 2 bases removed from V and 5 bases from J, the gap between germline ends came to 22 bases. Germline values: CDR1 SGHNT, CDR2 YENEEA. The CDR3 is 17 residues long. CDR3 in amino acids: CASSLQLLGRGRDEQYF. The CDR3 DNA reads TGTGCCAGCAGCTTACAACTATTAGGGAGGGGGCGCGACGAGCAGTACTTC.

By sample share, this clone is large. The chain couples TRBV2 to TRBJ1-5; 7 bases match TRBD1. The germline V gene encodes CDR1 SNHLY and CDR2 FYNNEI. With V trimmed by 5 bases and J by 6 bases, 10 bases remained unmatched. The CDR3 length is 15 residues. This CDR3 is CASSRQGGESQPQHF. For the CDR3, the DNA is TGTGCCAGCAGTCGCCAGGGGGGGGAGAGTCAGCCCCAGCATTTT.

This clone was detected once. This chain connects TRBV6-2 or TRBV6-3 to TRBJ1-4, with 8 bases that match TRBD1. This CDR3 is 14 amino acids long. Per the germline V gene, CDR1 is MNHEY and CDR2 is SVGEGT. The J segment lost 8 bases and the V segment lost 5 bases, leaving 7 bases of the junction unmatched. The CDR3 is CASSRGTGLEKLFF. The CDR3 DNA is TGTGCCAGCAGTCGAGGGACAGGATTGGAAAAACTGTTTTTT.

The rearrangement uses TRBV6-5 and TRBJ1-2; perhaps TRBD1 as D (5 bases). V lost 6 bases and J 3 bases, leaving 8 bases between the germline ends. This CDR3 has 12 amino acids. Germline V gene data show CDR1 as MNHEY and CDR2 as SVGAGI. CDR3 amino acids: CASSKGDYGYTF. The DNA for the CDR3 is TGTGCCAGCAGCAAAGGGGACTATGGCTACACCTTC.

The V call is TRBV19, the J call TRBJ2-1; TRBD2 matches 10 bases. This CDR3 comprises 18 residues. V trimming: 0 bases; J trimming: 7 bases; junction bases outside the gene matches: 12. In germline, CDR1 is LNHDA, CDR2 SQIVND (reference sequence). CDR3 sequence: CASSIDFLSGRRRNEQFF. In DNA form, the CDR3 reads TGTGCCAGTAGTATAGATTTCCTTAGCGGGAGGCGGAGGAATGAGCAGTTCTTC. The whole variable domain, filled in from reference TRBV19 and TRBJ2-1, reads DGGITQSPKYLFRKEGQNVTLSCEQNLNHDAMYWYRQDPGQGLRLIYYSQIVNDFQKGDIAEGYSVSREKKESFPLTVTSAQKNPTAFYLCASSIDFLSGRRRNEQFFGPGTRLTVL.

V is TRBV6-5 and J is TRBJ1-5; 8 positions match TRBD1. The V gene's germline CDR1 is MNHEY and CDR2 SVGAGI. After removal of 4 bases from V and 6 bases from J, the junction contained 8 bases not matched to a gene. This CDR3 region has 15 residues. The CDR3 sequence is CASSFIRGQGQPQHF. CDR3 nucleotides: TGTGCCAGCAGTTTTATCAGGGGGCAAGGTCAGCCCCAGCATTTT.

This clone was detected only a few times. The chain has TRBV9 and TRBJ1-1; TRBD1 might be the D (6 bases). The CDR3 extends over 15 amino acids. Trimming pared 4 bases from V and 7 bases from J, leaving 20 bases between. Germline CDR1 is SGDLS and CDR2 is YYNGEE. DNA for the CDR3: TGTGCCAGCAGCTCTGTTTCGGGGGGCGATAATGAAGCTTTCTTT. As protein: CASSSVSGGDNEAFF.

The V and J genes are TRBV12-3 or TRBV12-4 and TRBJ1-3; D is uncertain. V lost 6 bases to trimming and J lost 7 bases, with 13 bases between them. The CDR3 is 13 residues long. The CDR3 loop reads CASRTPGRNTIYF. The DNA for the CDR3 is TGTGCCAGCAGGACTCCTGGGAGGAACACCATATATTTT.

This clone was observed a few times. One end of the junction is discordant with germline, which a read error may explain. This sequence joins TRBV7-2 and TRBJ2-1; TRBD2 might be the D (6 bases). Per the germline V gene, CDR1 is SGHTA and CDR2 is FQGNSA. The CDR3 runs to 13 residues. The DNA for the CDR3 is TGTGCCAGCAGTTTAGCGGAGTACAATGAGCAGTTCTTC. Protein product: CASSLAEYNEQFF.

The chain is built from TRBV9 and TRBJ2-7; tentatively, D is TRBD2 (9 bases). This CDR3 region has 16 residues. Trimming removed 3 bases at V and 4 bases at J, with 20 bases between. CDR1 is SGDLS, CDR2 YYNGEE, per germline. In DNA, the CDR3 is TGTGCCAGCAGCGAGGACAGGGTGAGCGGGAGGTACGAGCAGTACTTC. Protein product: CASSEDRVSGRYEQYF.

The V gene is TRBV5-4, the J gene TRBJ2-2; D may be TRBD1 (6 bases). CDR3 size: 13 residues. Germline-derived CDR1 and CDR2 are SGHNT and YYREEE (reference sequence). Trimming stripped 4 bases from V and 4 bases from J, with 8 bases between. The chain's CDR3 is CASSRQATGELFF. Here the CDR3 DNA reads TGTGCCAGCAGCAGACAGGCCACCGGGGAGCTGTTTTTT.

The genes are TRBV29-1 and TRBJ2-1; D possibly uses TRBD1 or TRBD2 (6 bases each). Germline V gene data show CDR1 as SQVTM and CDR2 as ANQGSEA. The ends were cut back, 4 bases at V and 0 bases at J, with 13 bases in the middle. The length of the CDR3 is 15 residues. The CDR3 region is CSVGGAASSYNEQFF. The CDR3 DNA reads TGCAGCGTTGGGGGGGCGGCCTCCTCCTACAATGAGCAGTTCTTC.

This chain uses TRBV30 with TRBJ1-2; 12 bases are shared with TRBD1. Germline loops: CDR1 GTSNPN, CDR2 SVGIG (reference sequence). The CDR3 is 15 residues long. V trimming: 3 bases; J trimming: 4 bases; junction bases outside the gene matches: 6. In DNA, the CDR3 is TGTGCCTGGAGGCTTGGGACAGGGGGCACCTATGGCTACACCTTC. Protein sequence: CAWRLGTGGTYGYTF.

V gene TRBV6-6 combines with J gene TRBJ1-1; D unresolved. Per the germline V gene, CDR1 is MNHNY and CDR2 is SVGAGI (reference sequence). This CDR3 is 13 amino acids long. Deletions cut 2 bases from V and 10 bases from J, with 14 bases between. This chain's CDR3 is CASSYAREAGAFF. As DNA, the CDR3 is TGTGCCAGCAGTTACGCGCGTGAGGCCGGAGCTTTCTTT.

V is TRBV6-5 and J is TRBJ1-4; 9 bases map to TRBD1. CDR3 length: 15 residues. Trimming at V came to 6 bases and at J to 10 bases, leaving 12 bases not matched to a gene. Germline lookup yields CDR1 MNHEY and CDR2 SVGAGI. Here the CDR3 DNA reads TGTGCCAGCAGCTCACTACAGGGGGCGTTGGGAAAACTGTTTTTT. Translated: CASSSLQGALGKLFF.

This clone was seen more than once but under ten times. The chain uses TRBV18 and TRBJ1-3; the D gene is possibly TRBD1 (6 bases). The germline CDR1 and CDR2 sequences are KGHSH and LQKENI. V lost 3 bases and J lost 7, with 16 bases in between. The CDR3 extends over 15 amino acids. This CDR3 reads CASSPLDSWGNTIYF. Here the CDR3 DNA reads TGTGCCAGCTCACCGTTGGACAGCTGGGGCAACACCATATATTTT.

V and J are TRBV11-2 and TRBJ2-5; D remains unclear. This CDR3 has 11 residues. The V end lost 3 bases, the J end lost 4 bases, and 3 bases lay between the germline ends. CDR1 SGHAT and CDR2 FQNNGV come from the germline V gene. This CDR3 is CASSFLETQYF. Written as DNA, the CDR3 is TGTGCCAGCAGCTTCTTAGAGACCCAGTACTTC.

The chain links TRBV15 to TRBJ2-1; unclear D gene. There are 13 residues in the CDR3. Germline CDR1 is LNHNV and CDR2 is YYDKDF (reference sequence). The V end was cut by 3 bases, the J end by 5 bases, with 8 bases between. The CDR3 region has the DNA TGTGCCACCAGCAGTAACTTGGACAATGAGCAGTTCTTC. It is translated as CATSSNLDNEQFF.

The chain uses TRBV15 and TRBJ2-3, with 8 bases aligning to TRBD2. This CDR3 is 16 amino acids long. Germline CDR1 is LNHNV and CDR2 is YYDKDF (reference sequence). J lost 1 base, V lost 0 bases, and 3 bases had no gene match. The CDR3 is CATSRDQGLGTDTQYF. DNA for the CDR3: TGTGCCACCAGCAGAGATCAGGGACTAGGCACAGATACGCAGTATTTT.

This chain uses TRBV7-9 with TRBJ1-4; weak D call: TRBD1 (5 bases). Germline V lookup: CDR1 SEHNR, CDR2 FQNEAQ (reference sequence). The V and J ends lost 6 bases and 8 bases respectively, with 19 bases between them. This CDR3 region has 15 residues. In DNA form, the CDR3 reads TGTGCCAGCAGGCGTCGGGACGATGAGGCGGAAAAACTGTTTTTT. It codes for CASRRRDDEAEKLFF.

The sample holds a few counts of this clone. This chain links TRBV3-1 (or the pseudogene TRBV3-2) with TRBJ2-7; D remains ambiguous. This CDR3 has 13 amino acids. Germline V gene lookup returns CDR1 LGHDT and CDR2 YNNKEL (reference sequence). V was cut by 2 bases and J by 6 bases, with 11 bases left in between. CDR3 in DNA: TGTGCCAGCAGCCAATTATTGGCCCTCGAGCAGTACTTC. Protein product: CASSQLLALEQYF.

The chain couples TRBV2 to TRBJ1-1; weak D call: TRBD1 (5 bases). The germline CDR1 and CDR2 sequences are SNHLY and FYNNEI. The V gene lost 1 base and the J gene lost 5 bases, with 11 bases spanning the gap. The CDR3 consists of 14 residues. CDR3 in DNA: TGTGCCAGCAGTGAAGGGCAGGGCGGGACTGAAGCTTTCTTT. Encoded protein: CASSEGQGGTEAFF.

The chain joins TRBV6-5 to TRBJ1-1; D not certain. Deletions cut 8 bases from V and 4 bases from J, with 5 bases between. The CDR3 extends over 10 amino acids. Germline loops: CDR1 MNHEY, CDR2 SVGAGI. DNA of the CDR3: TGTGCCAGCGGTTTCACTGAAGCTTTCTTT. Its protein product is CASGFTEAFF.

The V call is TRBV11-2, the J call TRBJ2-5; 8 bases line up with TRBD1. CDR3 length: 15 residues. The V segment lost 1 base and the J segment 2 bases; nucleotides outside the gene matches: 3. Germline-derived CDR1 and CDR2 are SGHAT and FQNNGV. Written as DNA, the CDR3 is TGTGCCAGCAGCTTAGTAACAGGGGGTCAAGAGACCCAGTACTTC. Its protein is CASSLVTGGQETQYF.

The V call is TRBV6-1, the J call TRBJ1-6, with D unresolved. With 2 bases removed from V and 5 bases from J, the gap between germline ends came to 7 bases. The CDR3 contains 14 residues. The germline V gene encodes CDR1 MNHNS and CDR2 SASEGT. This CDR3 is CASSELGHNSPLHF. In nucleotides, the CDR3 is TGTGCCAGCAGTGAACTTGGCCATAATTCACCCCTCCACTTT.